Listed below are T cell receptor beta chains from one sample, sequenced in a study of shared clonotypes between healthy human individuals. The assay was immunoSEQ multiplex PCR, and TCRdb's table has in-frame clones only and misses some. The data hold millions of clones, with roughly 95% observed a single time. Sequenced input: naive CD8+ T cells sorted from blood. The receptors were sampled from a man aged 18 to 30 in good health. Both conserved end residues are part of each CDR3. The D gene is left open where the match is weak. Clone size is stated in some rows and not others, as once, few, many or a class when expanded.

clone size	V gene	J gene	D gene	CDR3 protein	CDR3 DNA
-	TRBV19	TRBJ2-3	-	CASRPFWGPRSTDTQYF	TGTGCCAGTCGTCCTTTTTGGGGGCCTAGGAGCACAGATACGCAGTATTTT
once	TRBV19	TRBJ2-1	TRBD2	CASSIGLADEQFF	TGTGCCAGTAGTATTGGACTAGCGGATGAGCAGTTCTTC
once	TRBV4-1	TRBJ2-2	TRBD2	CASSQVVGLAGGHNTGELFF	TGCGCCAGCAGCCAAGTAGTGGGACTAGCGGGGGGGCATAACACCGGGGAGCTGTTTTTT
-	TRBV28	TRBJ2-3	-	CASSMLRITQYF	TGTGCCAGCAGTATGCTCCGGATCACGCAGTATTTT
-	TRBV30	TRBJ2-2	-	CAWSVFRTGELFF	TGTGCCTGGAGTGTTTTTCGCACCGGGGAGCTGTTTTTT
-	TRBV25-1	TRBJ2-7	-	CASTNGSPYEQYF	TGTGCCAGCACTAACGGGTCGCCCTACGAGCAGTACTTC
-	TRBV5-1	TRBJ2-1	TRBD2	CASSLETPSGLAVYEQFF	TGCGCCAGCAGCTTGGAGACCCCCTCGGGACTAGCTGTATATGAGCAGTTCTTC
-	TRBV7-9	TRBJ2-1	-	CASSPPGTTYNEQFF	TGTGCCAGCAGTCCACCCGGGACAACCTACAATGAGCAGTTCTTC
once	TRBV6-6	TRBJ2-4	-	CASSSPVRGAEDIQYF	TGTGCCAGCAGTAGCCCAGTCAGGGGCGCTGAGGACATTCAGTACTTC
-	TRBV7-9	TRBJ2-2	-	CASSSGLNTGELFF	TGTGCCAGCAGCTCCGGACTGAACACCGGGGAGCTGTTTTTT
-	TRBV27	TRBJ2-7	-	CASSLFWSSYEQYF	TGTGCCAGCAGTTTATTTTGGAGCTCCTACGAGCAGTACTTC
-	TRBV4-3	TRBJ2-7	TRBD1	CASSPLTGGEYEQYF	TGCGCCAGCAGCCCGCTCACAGGGGGCGAGTACGAGCAGTACTTC
-	TRBV6-6	TRBJ2-7	-	CASRNQGGAYEQYF	TGTGCCAGCAGGAATCAGGGGGGAGCCTACGAGCAGTACTTC
once	TRBV6-5	TRBJ2-7	TRBD1	CASSYIGTVYEQYF	TGTGCCAGCAGTTACATCGGGACAGTTTACGAGCAGTACTTC
-	TRBV7-9	TRBJ2-7	-	CASSSGPGPSEEQYF	TGTGCCAGCAGCTCGGGACCGGGACCCTCGGAAGAGCAGTACTTC
-	TRBV15	TRBJ2-2	-	CATSISESGELFF	TGTGCCACCAGCATTTCCGAATCCGGGGAGCTGTTTTTT
-	TRBV7-9	TRBJ2-7	-	CASSWGEGYEQYF	TGTGCCAGCAGCTGGGGAGAGGGCTACGAGCAGTACTTC
-	TRBV9	TRBJ2-7	TRBD2	CASSVGPSGSYEQYF	TGTGCCAGCAGCGTAGGTCCTAGCGGCTCCTACGAGCAGTACTTC
-	TRBV6-1	TRBJ2-2	-	CASSEARVGPYTGELFF	TGTGCCAGCAGTGAAGCGCGTGTGGGGCCATACACCGGGGAGCTGTTTTTT
-	TRBV6-1	TRBJ1-5	-	CASSEIEGSNQPQHF	TGTGCCAGCAGTGAAATAGAGGGTAGCAATCAGCCCCAGCATTTT
-	TRBV10-3	TRBJ1-1	-	CAISETLGRDEAFF	TGTGCCATCAGTGAGACTTTGGGCCGCGATGAAGCTTTCTTC
-	TRBV2	TRBJ1-1	-	CASSEATLGWDEAFF	TGTGCCAGCAGTGAAGCCACTCTTGGTTGGGACGAAGCTTTCTTT
once	TRBV7-9	TRBJ1-1	-	CASSRGSNTEAFF	TGTGCCAGCAGCCGAGGCTCGAACACTGAAGCTTTCTTT
-	TRBV27	TRBJ2-3	-	CASSYSLADTQYF	TGTGCCAGCAGTTACAGCCTAGCGGATACGCAGTATTTT
-	TRBV9	TRBJ2-7	TRBD2	CASSVASGNYEQYF	TGTGCCAGCAGCGTGGCTAGCGGGAACTACGAGCAGTACTTC
-	TRBV28	TRBJ1-5	-	CASSSGGQPQHF	TGTGCCAGCAGTTCGGGGGGGCAGCCCCAGCATTTT
-	TRBV6-5	TRBJ1-2	TRBD1	CASSIGGAGGYTF	TGTGCCAGCAGTATAGGGGGCGCGGGTGGCTACACCTTC
-	TRBV11-2	TRBJ2-7	TRBD1	CASSPDRLFYEQYF	TGTGCCAGCAGCCCGGACAGGTTATTCTACGAGCAGTACTTC
-	TRBV28	TRBJ1-1	-	CASSLRRSEAFF	TGTGCCAGCAGCTTACGACGTAGCGAAGCTTTCTTT
-	TRBV13	TRBJ2-7	TRBD2	CASSPRLAASYEQYF	TGTGCCAGCAGCCCTAGACTAGCGGCTTCCTACGAGCAGTACTTC
-	TRBV5-1	TRBJ2-7	-	CASTMGAEQYF	TGCGCCAGCACCATGGGGGCCGAGCAGTACTTC
-	TRBV7-3	TRBJ2-7	-	CASAAAPSYEQYF	TGTGCCAGCGCGGCAGCTCCCTCCTACGAGCAGTACTTC
-	TRBV19	TRBJ2-2	-	CASSLRIRSANTGELFF	TGTGCCAGTAGCCTAAGGATTAGGAGCGCGAACACCGGGGAGCTGTTTTTT
-	TRBV6-5	TRBJ2-1	TRBD2	CAAGAGAGAYNEQFF	TGTGCTGCGGGAGCGGGAGCAGGGGCTTACAATGAGCAGTTCTTC
-	TRBV27	TRBJ2-1	-	CASGGGWPVGNEQFF	TGTGCCAGCGGCGGAGGGTGGCCGGTTGGGAATGAGCAGTTCTTC
-	TRBV5-6	TRBJ1-2	TRBD1	CASSLDRTGDTNYGYTF	TGTGCCAGCAGCTTGGATAGGACAGGGGACACTAACTATGGCTACACCTTC
-	TRBV9	TRBJ1-4	TRBD1	CASSDRQGGEKLFF	TGTGCCAGCAGCGACCGACAGGGTGGTGAAAAACTGTTTTTT
many	TRBV27	TRBJ2-7	-	CASSLIVGGEQYF	TGTGCCAGCAGTTTAATCGTGGGAGGCGAGCAGTACTTC
-	TRBV5-1	TRBJ2-5	-	CASSFRDPREETQYF	TGCGCCAGCAGCTTCCGGGACCCGAGGGAAGAGACCCAGTACTTC
-	TRBV11-2	TRBJ1-1	TRBD1	CASSLGQGFTEAFF	TGTGCCAGCAGCTTGGGACAGGGTTTCACTGAAGCTTTCTTT
-	TRBV6-5	TRBJ1-1	-	CASREGLTAFF	TGTGCCAGCAGAGAGGGGTTGACAGCTTTCTTT
-	TRBV7-9	TRBJ2-3	TRBD2	CASSLEIAGGPYDTQYF	TGTGCCAGCAGCTTAGAGATAGCGGGGGGGCCTTATGATACGCAGTATTTT
-	TRBV2	TRBJ2-2	-	CASSVILGPGELFF	TGTGCCAGCAGCGTAATACTAGGACCCGGGGAGCTGTTTTTT
-	TRBV5-6	TRBJ1-6	-	CASSEGVLWNSPLHF	TGTGCCAGCAGCGAGGGAGTTCTTTGGAATTCACCCCTCCACTTT
-	TRBV9	TRBJ1-1	-	CASSFGGGTEAFF	TGTGCCAGCAGCTTTGGCGGGGGCACTGAAGCTTTCTTT
-	TRBV10-2	TRBJ2-5	TRBD2	CASSVGGQETQYF	TGCGCCAGCAGTGTCGGGGGGCAAGAGACCCAGTACTTC
-	TRBV29-1	TRBJ2-5	-	CSVEDQKRLAQETQYF	TGCAGCGTTGAAGATCAGAAGCGGCTAGCTCAAGAGACCCAGTACTTC
-	TRBV7-9	TRBJ1-2	-	CASSSLNPQGTGGYTF	TGTGCCAGCAGCTCCCTAAACCCCCAGGGGACGGGTGGCTACACCTTC
few	TRBV2	TRBJ2-5	-	CASSDSELETQYF	TGTGCCAGCAGTGATTCTGAGCTGGAGACCCAGTACTTC
-	TRBV13	TRBJ2-7	TRBD2	CASSLASGGPSYEQYF	TGTGCCAGCAGCTTAGCTAGCGGGGGCCCCTCCTACGAGCAGTACTTC
once	TRBV5-1	TRBJ2-7	-	CASSLVAGGSAEQYF	TGCGCCAGCAGCTTGGTTGCAGGGGGGTCCGCCGAGCAGTACTTC
-	TRBV6-5	TRBJ2-7	TRBD1	CASSYSTGAASYEQYF	TGTGCCAGCAGTTACTCGACAGGGGCCGCCTCCTACGAGCAGTACTTC
-	TRBV6-6	TRBJ1-6	-	CASRLTDNNSPLHF	TGTGCCAGCAGACTGACAGATAATAATTCACCCCTCCACTTT
-	TRBV5-1	TRBJ1-2	-	CASSLDLTNYGYTF	TGCGCCAGCAGCTTGGACCTTACGAACTATGGCTACACCTTC
-	TRBV30	TRBJ1-2	-	CAWSVGGYYGYTF	TGTGCCTGGAGTGTAGGGGGTTACTATGGCTACACCTTC
-	TRBV27	TRBJ2-7	TRBD1	CASSLSGGTDIYEQYF	TGTGCCAGCAGTTTATCGGGTGGGACAGACATCTATGAGCAGTACTTC
-	TRBV4-1	TRBJ2-5	TRBD1	CASSLDRDPPQYF	TGCGCCAGCAGCCTGGACAGGGACCCTCCCCAGTACTTC